The T cell receptor beta chain described here comes from a study of CD8 T cells in ankylosing spondylitis. This CDR3 contains 15 residues. TCRdb processed the 5' RACE reads anew with MiXCR; each CDR3 protein has one entry. This table holds approximately 500,000 distinct CDR3 sequences, about 13% found once. In this sample, this clonotype turned up a few times. Its antigen is as yet unknown. General observations from the study: The study identified a TCR beta motif of roughly eight highly homologous variants that appeared characteristic of ankylosing spondylitis blood. Some motif variants had been reported before (in reactive arthritis synovial fluid and blood).

The material sequenced was blood, either unsorted or a sorted T cell fraction (not recorded which). This TCR was recovered from a male donor with ankylosing spondylitis. V and J are TRBV21-1 and TRBJ2-1; TRBD1 was called by the table and not checked on the DNA. TRBV21-1 is designated a pseudogene. As DNA, the CDR3 is TGTGCCAGCACCAAGGGGCGGGAACCGAACAATGAGCAGTTCTTC. Translated: CASTKGREPNNEQFF.